Below, 17 T cell receptor beta chains from the same sample are listed, as sequenced in a study of CD8 T cells in Susac syndrome. Reverse transcription of 0.5 to 1 ug RNA was performed with random hexamers. TCRdb re-called the immunoSEQ multiplex PCR reads with MiXCR, one entry per CDR3 protein. The repertoire holds over 150,000 distinct CDR3 sequences, with roughly 96% as singletons. The sample comprised CD4+ T cells from PBMCs. These receptors were collected from a human donor with multiple sclerosis.

The rearrangement joins TRBV11-2 to TRBJ1-1, with TRBD1 as a possible D gene (6 bases). Germline CDR1 reads SGHAT; CDR2 reads FQNNGV. Trimming took off 5 bases at V and 1 base at J, with 14 bases between the two ends. CDR3 length: 15 amino acids. The CDR3 sequence: CASSGGAAANTEAFF. The CDR3 nucleotides read TGTGCCAGCAGCGGGGGGGCTGCCGCGAACACTGAAGCTTTCTTT.

This chain joins TRBV30 and TRBJ2-5; D not certain. V was clipped by 5 bases and J by 3 bases, with 13 bases between them. The CDR3 extends over 13 amino acids. The germline CDR1 and CDR2 sequences are GTSNPN and SVGIG (reference sequence). The chain's CDR3 is CAWRSVPKETQYF. The CDR3 DNA is TGTGCCTGGCGTAGTGTACCCAAAGAGACCCAGTACTTC.

V usage is TRBV5-4 and J usage is TRBJ2-1; D is ambiguous. Deletions cut 0 bases from V and 12 bases from J, with 10 bases between. The CDR3 loop spans 12 amino acids. Per germline, CDR1 SGHNT and CDR2 YYREEE (reference sequence). Here the CDR3 reads CASSLDSNGQFF. CDR3 nucleotides: TGTGCCAGCAGCTTGGATTCTAACGGGCAGTTCTTC.

The J gene is TRBJ1-1, the V gene TRBV3-1; no reliable D call. V was shortened by 1 base and J by 3 bases, with 15 bases between the two germline ends. The germline V gene has CDR1 LGHDT and CDR2 YNNKEL (reference sequence). The CDR3 is 16 residues long. CDR3 in amino acids: CASSQGSREGYTEAFF. CDR3 sequence (DNA): TGTGCCAGCAGCCAAGGGTCAAGGGAAGGATACACTGAAGCTTTCTTT.

The rearrangement links TRBV20-1 to TRBJ1-2; 8 bases are shared with TRBD1. The length of the CDR3 is 14 residues. The J segment lost 5 bases and the V segment lost 3 bases, leaving 8 bases of the junction unmatched. In germline, CDR1 is DFQATT, CDR2 SNEGSKA (reference sequence). The CDR3 reads CSARRQGNLYGYTF. In DNA form, the CDR3 reads TGCAGTGCTAGGAGACAGGGGAACCTGTATGGCTACACCTTC.

Points on this clonotype: A junction boundary mismatches the germline segment, possibly from a read error. This chain joins TRBV27 and TRBJ2-3; no clear D gene. The germline gives CDR1 MNHEY, CDR2 SMNVEV (reference sequence). There are 15 residues in the CDR3. The CDR3 sequence: CASSLSFTPTDTQYF. The CDR3 DNA sequence: TGTGCCAGCAGCTTATCGTTCACGCCTACAGATACGCAGTATTTT.

The J gene is TRBJ1-2, the V gene TRBV29-1; D ambiguous. The CDR3 runs 11 residues. Looked up from germline, CDR1 is SQVTM and CDR2 is ANQGSEA. The V and J ends lost 4 bases and 6 bases respectively, with 9 bases between them. The CDR3 sequence is CSVVGSDGYTF. The CDR3 DNA reads TGCAGCGTTGTCGGGTCAGATGGCTACACCTTC.

This clonotype has only one observation. The rearrangement links TRBV5-1 to TRBJ2-7; 9 bases are a match to TRBD1. From germline, CDR1 is SGHRS and CDR2 YFSETQ. V was clipped by 0 bases and J by 5 bases; unmatched bases: 6. The CDR3 is 15 residues long. CDR3 region: CASSLEGQGVHEQYF. The CDR3 DNA reads as TGCGCCAGCAGCTTGGAGGGACAGGGCGTCCACGAGCAGTACTTC.

In this sample, this clonotype turned up a few times. The chain joins TRBV18 to TRBJ2-3, with D maybe TRBD2 (5 bases). Per germline, CDR1 KGHSH and CDR2 LQKENI. Trimming took 3 bases from V and 5 from J, leaving 6 bases between them. CDR3 length: 12 residues. CDR3 protein: CASSPGVDTQYF. The CDR3 region has the DNA TGTGCCAGCTCACCGGGAGTAGATACGCAGTATTTT. Using reference TRBV18 and TRBJ2-3 for the parts outside the CDR3, the full variable domain is NAGVMQNPRHLVRRRGQEARLRCSPMKGHSHVYWYRQLPEEGLKFMVYLQKENIIDESGMPKERFSAEFPKEGPSILRIQQVVRGDSAAYFCASSPGVDTQYFGPGTRLTVL.

This chain links TRBV29-1 with TRBJ2-1, with TRBD1 identical over 9 bases. From germline, CDR1 is SQVTM and CDR2 ANQGSEA. The CDR3 consists of 12 residues. V was clipped by 3 bases and J by 9 bases; unmatched bases: 3. The CDR3: CSVEGQGSEQFF. The CDR3 DNA reads as TGCAGCGTTGAGGGACAGGGAAGTGAGCAGTTCTTC.

This clonotype was seen once. The chain employs TRBV12-3 or TRBV12-4 and TRBJ2-7; no firm D call. The CDR3 is 12 residues long. Trimming removed 4 bases from V and 6 bases from J, with 10 bases in between. Written as DNA, the CDR3 is TGTGCCAGCAGTTCCCCCATTGGCGAGCAGTACTTC. It encodes CASSSPIGEQYF.

The chain is built from TRBV20-1 and TRBJ2-1; TRBD2 is a possible D gene (6 bases). Germline V gives CDR1 DFQATT, CDR2 SNEGSKA (reference sequence). V lost 4 bases to trimming and J lost 10 bases, with 20 bases between them. The CDR3 is 14 residues long. The CDR3 region is CSAISGGGRWEQFF. As DNA, the CDR3 is TGCAGTGCTATTTCGGGCGGAGGGAGGTGGGAGCAGTTCTTC.

This chain uses TRBV18 with TRBJ2-6, with D unclear. Per the germline V gene, CDR1 is KGHSH and CDR2 is LQKENI. The CDR3 runs to 15 residues. V was trimmed by 3 bases and J by 0 bases, leaving 6 bases between them. The CDR3 spells CASSPVISGANVLTF. The CDR3 DNA follows: TGTGCCAGCTCACCCGTGATCTCTGGGGCCAACGTCCTGACTTTC.

J is TRBJ2-7 and V is TRBV15; D call uncertain. This CDR3 comprises 14 residues. In germline, CDR1 is LNHNV, CDR2 YYDKDF (reference sequence). V shed 3 bases and J shed 0 bases, with 9 bases lying between them. CDR3 sequence (DNA): TGTGCCACCAGCAGGTTACCTAGCTCCTACGAGCAGTACTTC. This sequence encodes CATSRLPSSYEQYF.

For the CDR3, the DNA is TGCGCCAGCAGCACCGCAGGGGGCAAAAACATTCAGTACTTC. It is translated as CASSTAGGKNIQYF. This chain connects TRBV4-1 to TRBJ2-4; TRBD1 matches 7 bases. The V and J ends lost 5 bases and 3 bases, in that order; junction bases with no gene match: 4. The germline CDR1 and CDR2 sequences are MGHRA and YSYEKL. CDR3 length equals 14 residues.

The rearrangement joins TRBV20-1 to TRBJ2-1; 7 bases fit TRBD2. Germline CDR1 DFQATT, CDR2 SNEGSKA (reference sequence). The CDR3 runs 14 residues. With V trimmed by 1 base and J by 8 bases, 8 bases remained unmatched. The CDR3 sequence: CSARAAGRVHEQFF. DNA of the CDR3: TGCAGTGCTAGAGCAGCGGGGAGAGTACATGAGCAGTTCTTC.

This chain connects TRBV7-9 to TRBJ2-7; 11 bases align to TRBD2. Per the germline V gene, CDR1 is SEHNR and CDR2 is FQNEAQ (reference sequence). Trimming removed 5 bases from V and 4 bases from J; junction bases left unmatched: 7. The CDR3 totals 15 residues. The CDR3 loop is CASSPRLAGRYEQYF. In DNA, the CDR3 is TGTGCCAGCAGCCCACGACTAGCGGGGAGATACGAGCAGTACTTC.